Listed here is a single TCR beta chain. No antigen is known for it. Then a second PCR, running about 6 to 11 cycles, was carried out with a sample-barcoded 5' primer and a J-beta primer mix. TCRdb fed the 5' RACE reads into MiXCR, producing one record per CDR3 protein. The sample lists about 900,000 distinct CDR3 sequences; 48% were seen once. The data were obtained in a study of blood T cells in healthy people across ages. Background on the study: About one barcoded beta molecule was captured per two T cells (by template switching).

Each sample provided at least 6 micrograms of extracted total RNA. Study-wide points: In long-lived donors, naive CD4+ cell counts and diversity exceeded those of aged donors.

This CDR3 is built from 16 residues. Germline lookup yields CDR1 MDHEN and CDR2 SYDVKM. With 1 base clipped from V and 2 bases from J, the junction kept 5 bases outside the gene matches. This clonotype was obtained from a man between 25 and 39 years old in good health. The genes are TRBV28 and TRBJ1-5; TRBD1 aligns across 7 bases. Material for sequencing was blood. The CDR3 here is CASSLSTGARNQPQHF. Written as DNA, the CDR3 is TGTGCCAGCAGTTTATCCACAGGGGCCCGCAATCAGCCCCAGCATTTT.